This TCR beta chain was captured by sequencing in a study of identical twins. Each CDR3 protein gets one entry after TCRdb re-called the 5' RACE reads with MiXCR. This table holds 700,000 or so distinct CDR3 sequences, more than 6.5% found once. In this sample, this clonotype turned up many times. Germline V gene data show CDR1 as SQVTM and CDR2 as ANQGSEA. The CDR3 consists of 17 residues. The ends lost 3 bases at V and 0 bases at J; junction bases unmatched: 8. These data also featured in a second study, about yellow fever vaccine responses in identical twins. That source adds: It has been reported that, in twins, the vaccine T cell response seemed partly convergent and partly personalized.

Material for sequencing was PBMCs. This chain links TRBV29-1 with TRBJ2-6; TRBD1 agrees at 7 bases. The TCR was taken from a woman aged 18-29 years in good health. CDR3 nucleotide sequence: TGCAGCGTTGACATGAGGGACAGCAGCTCTGGGGCCAACGTCCTGACTTTC. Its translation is CSVDMRDSSSGANVLTF.